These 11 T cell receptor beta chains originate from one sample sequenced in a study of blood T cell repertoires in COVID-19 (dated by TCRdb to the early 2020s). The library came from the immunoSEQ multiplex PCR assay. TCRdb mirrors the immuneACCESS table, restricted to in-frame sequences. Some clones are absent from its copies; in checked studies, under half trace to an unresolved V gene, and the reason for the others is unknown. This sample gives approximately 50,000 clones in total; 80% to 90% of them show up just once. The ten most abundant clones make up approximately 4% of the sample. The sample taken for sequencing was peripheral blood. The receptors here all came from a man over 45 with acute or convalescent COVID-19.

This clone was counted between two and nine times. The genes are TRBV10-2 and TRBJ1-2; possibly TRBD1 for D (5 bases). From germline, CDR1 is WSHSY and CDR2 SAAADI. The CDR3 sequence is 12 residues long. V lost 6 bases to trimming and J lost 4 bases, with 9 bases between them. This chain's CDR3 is CASSEQAYGYTF. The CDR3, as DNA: TGCGCCAGCAGCGAACAGGCCTATGGCTACACCTTC.

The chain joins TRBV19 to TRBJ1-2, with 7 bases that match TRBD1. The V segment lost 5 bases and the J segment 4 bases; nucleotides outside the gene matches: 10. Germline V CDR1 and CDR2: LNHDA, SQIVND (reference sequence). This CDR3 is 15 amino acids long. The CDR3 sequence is CASSSRQGALYGYTF. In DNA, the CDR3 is TGTGCCAGTAGTTCGAGACAGGGTGCCCTCTATGGCTACACCTTC.

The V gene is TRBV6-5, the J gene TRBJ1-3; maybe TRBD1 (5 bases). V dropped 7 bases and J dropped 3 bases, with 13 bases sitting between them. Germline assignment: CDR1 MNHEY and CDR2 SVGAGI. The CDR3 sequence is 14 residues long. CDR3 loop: CASTQGYGGNTIYF. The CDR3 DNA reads TGTGCCAGCACCCAGGGTTACGGTGGAAACACCATATATTTT.

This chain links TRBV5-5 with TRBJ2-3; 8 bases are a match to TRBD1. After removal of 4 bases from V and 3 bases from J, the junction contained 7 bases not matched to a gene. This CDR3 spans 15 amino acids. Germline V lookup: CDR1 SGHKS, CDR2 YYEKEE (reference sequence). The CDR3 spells CASSLGTGPTDTQYF. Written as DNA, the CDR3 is TGTGCCAGCAGCCTAGGGACAGGCCCGACAGATACGCAGTATTTT.

CDR3 region: CASSSPRGLQGSTNTEAFF. The CDR3, as DNA: TGTGCCAGCAGCTCCCCGAGGGGCTTACAGGGTTCGACGAACACTGAAGCTTTCTTT. V usage is TRBV21-1 and J usage is TRBJ1-1; the D call TRBD1 from the table was never checked on the DNA. TRBV21-1 is marked as a pseudogene. There are 19 residues in the CDR3.

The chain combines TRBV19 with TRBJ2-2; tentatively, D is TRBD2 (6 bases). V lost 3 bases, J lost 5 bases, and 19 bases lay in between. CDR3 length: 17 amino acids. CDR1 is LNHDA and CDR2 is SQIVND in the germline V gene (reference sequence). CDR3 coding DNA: TGTGCCAGTAGTATGGAGTTGGCGGGAAGTAGAACCGGGGAGCTGTTTTTT. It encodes CASSMELAGSRTGELFF.

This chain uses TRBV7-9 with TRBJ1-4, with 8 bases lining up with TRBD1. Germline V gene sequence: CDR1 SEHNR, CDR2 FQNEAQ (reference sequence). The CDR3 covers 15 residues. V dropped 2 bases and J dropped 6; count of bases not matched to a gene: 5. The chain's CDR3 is CASSLKDRVDEKLFF. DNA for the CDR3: TGTGCCAGCAGCTTAAAGGACAGGGTTGATGAAAAACTGTTTTTT.

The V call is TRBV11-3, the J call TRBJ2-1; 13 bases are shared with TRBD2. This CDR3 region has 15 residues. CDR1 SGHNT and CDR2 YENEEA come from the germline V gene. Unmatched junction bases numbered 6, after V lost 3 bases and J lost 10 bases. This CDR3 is CASSFGLAGASEQFF. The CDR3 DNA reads TGTGCCAGCAGCTTTGGACTAGCGGGAGCTTCCGAGCAGTTCTTC.

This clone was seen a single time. The CDR3 DNA is TGTGCTAGTGGTTTGGGGTCGGGACAGGGCACAGATACGCAGTATTTT. It translates to CASGLGSGQGTDTQYF. This sequence joins TRBV12-5 and TRBJ2-3; 8 bases are a match to TRBD1. Germline V gene lookup returns CDR1 LGHNT and CDR2 FRNRAP. The CDR3 sequence is 16 residues long. J lost 1 base, V lost 1 base, and 4 bases had no gene match. The full variable domain, completed using reference TRBV12-5 and TRBJ2-3, is DARVTQTPRHKVTEMGQEVTMRCQPILGHNTVFWYRQTMMQGLELLAYFRNRAPLDDSGMPKDRFSAEMPDATLATLKIQPSEPRDSAVYFCASGLGSGQGTDTQYFGPGTRLTVL.

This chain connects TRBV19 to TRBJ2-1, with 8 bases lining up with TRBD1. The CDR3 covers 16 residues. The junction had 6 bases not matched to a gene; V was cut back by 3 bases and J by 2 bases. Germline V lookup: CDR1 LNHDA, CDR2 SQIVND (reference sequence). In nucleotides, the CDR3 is TGTGCCAGTAGTATTGGACAGGGTGGGACCTACAATGAGCAGTTCTTC. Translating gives CASSIGQGGTYNEQFF.

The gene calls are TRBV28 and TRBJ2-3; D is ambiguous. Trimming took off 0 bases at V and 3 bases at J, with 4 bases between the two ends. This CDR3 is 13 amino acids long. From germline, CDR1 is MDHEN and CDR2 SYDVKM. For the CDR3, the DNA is TGTGCCAGCAGTTTATGGAGAACAGATACGCAGTATTTT. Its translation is CASSLWRTDTQYF.